This T cell receptor (beta chain) was observed in a study of identical twins. Regarding the study as a whole: With beta out-of-frame sequences, excess sharing by twins was weaker.

In TCRdb, the 5' RACE reads were re-called with MiXCR into one record per CDR3 protein. The sample shows 450,000 or so distinct CDR3 sequences, approximately 15% of them seen only once. Notes on this clonotype: Its specificity is not known.

V lost 3 bases and J lost 7, with 15 bases in between. The CDR3 runs 14 residues. The sample was also linked to a second study, of yellow fever vaccine responses in identical twins.

The sequencing input was CD4+ T cells sorted from blood. The sequence derives from a woman aged 18-29 years in good health. The chain has TRBV12-3 or TRBV12-4 and TRBJ1-1; D gene uncertain. CDR3 nucleotide sequence: TGTGCCAGCAGTTTGATGAGGCAGCCCATTGAAGCTTTCTTT. It yields the protein CASSLMRQPIEAFF.